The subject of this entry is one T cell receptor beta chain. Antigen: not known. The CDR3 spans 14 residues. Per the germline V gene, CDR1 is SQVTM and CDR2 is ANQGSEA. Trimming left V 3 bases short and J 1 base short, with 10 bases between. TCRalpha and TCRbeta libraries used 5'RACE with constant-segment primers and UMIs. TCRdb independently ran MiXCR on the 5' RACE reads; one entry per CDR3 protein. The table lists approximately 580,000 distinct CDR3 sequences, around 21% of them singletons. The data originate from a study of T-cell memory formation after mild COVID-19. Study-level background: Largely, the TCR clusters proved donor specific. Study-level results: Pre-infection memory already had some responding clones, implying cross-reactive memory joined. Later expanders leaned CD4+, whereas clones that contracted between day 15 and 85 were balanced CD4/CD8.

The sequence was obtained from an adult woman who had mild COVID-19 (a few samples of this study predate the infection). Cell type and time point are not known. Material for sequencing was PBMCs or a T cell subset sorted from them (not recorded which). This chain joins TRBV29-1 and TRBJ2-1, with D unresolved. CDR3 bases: TGCAGCGTTGATGATCCCCGGTCCTACAATGAGCAGTTCTTC. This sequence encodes CSVDDPRSYNEQFF.